This entry lists 21 T cell receptor beta chains sequenced from one sample in a study of cytomegalovirus exposure and HLA in healthy donors. Measured with immunoSEQ multiplex PCR; TCRdb has only the in-frame clones, and not every one. The sample holds 80,000 to 100,000 clones, roughly 84% seen once. The specimen sequenced was PBMCs. The receptors originated from a man younger than 35 in good health and CMV-seropositive.

The gene calls are TRBV11-3 and TRBJ2-5, with TRBD1 identical over 7 bases. The CDR3 extends over 14 amino acids. Germline-derived CDR1 and CDR2 are SGHNT and YENEEA. The J segment lost 5 bases and the V segment lost 3 bases, leaving 6 bases of the junction unmatched. The CDR3 bases are TGTGCCAGCAGCTTCCGGGACAGTGGGGAGACCCAGTACTTC. This encodes CASSFRDSGETQYF.

The chain couples TRBV9 to TRBJ1-3; D is ambiguous. V lost 6 bases, J lost 0 bases, and 7 bases lay in between. The germline V gene encodes CDR1 SGDLS and CDR2 YYNGEE. CDR3 size: 13 residues. CDR3 loop: CASNEHSGNTIYF. CDR3 nucleotides: TGTGCCAGCAACGAGCACTCTGGAAACACCATATATTTT.

CDR3 sequence (DNA): TGTGCCAGCATAGACAGCATCCCTCAGCCCCAGCATTTT. Protein sequence: CASIDSIPQPQHF. The chain is built from TRBV28 and TRBJ1-5, with a tentative D call TRBD1 (5 bases). Per germline, CDR1 MDHEN and CDR2 SYDVKM. The V and J ends lost 7 bases and 6 bases respectively, with 13 bases between them. The CDR3 has 13 residues.

The chain combines TRBV29-1 with TRBJ1-2; 7 bases align to TRBD1. V was clipped by 4 bases and J by 2 bases; unmatched bases: 1. Germline CDR1 and CDR2: SQVTM and ANQGSEA. The CDR3 spans 12 residues. In DNA form, the CDR3 reads TGCAGCGTTGGGGGACAGAACTATGGCTACACCTTC. Translated: CSVGGQNYGYTF.

This clone occurred a few times. The chain uses TRBV21-1 and TRBJ1-5; the table's D call, TRBD1, was not checked against the DNA. TRBV21-1 is an annotated pseudogene. The CDR3 runs 19 residues. The CDR3 spells CASSKEQGEGAISNQPQHF. The DNA for the CDR3 is TGTGCCAGCAGCAAAGAACAGGGCGAGGGGGCTATTAGCAATCAGCCCCAGCATTTT.

This CDR3 reads CASSATSGTQETQYF. In nucleotides, the CDR3 is TGTGCCAGCAGTGCGACTAGCGGGACTCAAGAGACCCAGTACTTC. The rearrangement joins TRBV27 to TRBJ2-5, with TRBD2 identical over 11 bases. This CDR3 has 15 amino acids. Germline V CDR1 and CDR2: MNHEY, SMNVEV (reference sequence). The V gene end was trimmed by 5 bases and the J gene end by 2 bases; junction bases not matched to a gene: 4.

This sequence joins TRBV2 and TRBJ2-1; 8 bases map to TRBD1. Trimming took 3 bases from V and 4 from J; bases not matched to a gene: 5. The length of the CDR3 is 15 residues. The germline gives CDR1 SNHLY, CDR2 FYNNEI. The CDR3 reads CASSERTGTYNEQFF. DNA for the CDR3: TGTGCCAGCAGTGAGCGGACAGGGACATACAATGAGCAGTTCTTC.

V and J are TRBV18 and TRBJ2-7; D unresolved. The CDR3 extends over 13 amino acids. Germline CDR1 is KGHSH and CDR2 is LQKENI. Trimming took off 3 bases at V and 0 bases at J, with 6 bases between the two ends. CDR3 loop: CASSPPSSYEQYF. The CDR3 DNA reads TGTGCCAGCTCACCCCCGAGCTCCTACGAGCAGTACTTC.

The genes are TRBV6-1 and TRBJ1-2; 8 nucleotides align to TRBD1. Germline loops: CDR1 MNHNS, CDR2 SASEGT. The CDR3 length is 15 residues. The V gene end was trimmed by 4 bases and the J gene end by 3 bases; junction bases not matched to a gene: 7. In DNA form, the CDR3 reads TGTGCCAGCAGTGCCCTAGACAGGGGCGACTATGGCTACACCTTC. As protein: CASSALDRGDYGYTF.

The rearrangement uses TRBV15 and TRBJ2-1; 9 bases align to TRBD2. The junction had 6 bases not matched to a gene; V was cut back by 6 bases and J by 3 bases. Germline values: CDR1 LNHNV, CDR2 YYDKDF (reference sequence). The CDR3 covers 15 residues. CDR3 in amino acids: CATRLAGILYNEQFF. DNA of the CDR3: TGTGCCACCAGACTAGCGGGTATTCTCTACAATGAGCAGTTCTTC. The whole variable domain, filled in from reference TRBV15 and TRBJ2-1, reads DAMVIQNPRYQVTQFGKPVTLSCSQTLNHNVMYWYQQKSSQAPKLLFHYYDKDFNNEADTPDNFQSRRPNTSFCFLDIRSPGLGDTAMYLCATRLAGILYNEQFFGPGTRLTVL.

This chain joins TRBV7-9 and TRBJ1-2, with D possibly matching TRBD1 (5 bases). Trimming removed 2 bases from V and 2 bases from J, with 12 bases in between. From germline, CDR1 is SEHNR and CDR2 FQNEAQ (reference sequence). This CDR3 spans 15 amino acids. The CDR3 region has the DNA TGTGCCAGCAGCTTACGCGATCAGGGCAACTATGGCTACACCTTC. Protein product: CASSLRDQGNYGYTF.

The rearrangement uses TRBV5-6 and TRBJ1-2; D ambiguous. The CDR3 is 14 amino acids. V was pared by 3 bases and J by 4 bases, with 13 bases between. CDR1 SGHDT and CDR2 YYEEEE come from the germline V gene. The CDR3 spells CASSYFSTSYGYTF. Written as DNA, the CDR3 is TGTGCCAGCAGCTACTTTTCGACATCCTATGGCTACACCTTC.

This chain uses TRBV4-3 with TRBJ1-5; a possible D gene is TRBD1 (6 bases). There are 14 residues in the CDR3. Germline V lookup: CDR1 LGHNA, CDR2 YSLEER. Trimming removed 8 bases at V and 2 bases at J, with 13 bases between. CDR3 amino acids: CASPLGTRNQPQHF. The CDR3 DNA is TGCGCCAGCCCGTTGGGGACACGCAATCAGCCCCAGCATTTT.

The rearrangement links TRBV5-1 to TRBJ2-3; 10 bases agree with TRBD1. This CDR3 is 16 amino acids long. The ends lost 3 bases at V and 3 bases at J; junction bases unmatched: 7. CDR1 SGHRS and CDR2 YFSETQ come from the germline V gene. CDR3: CASSWGTGVRTDTQYF. As DNA, the CDR3 is TGCGCCAGCAGCTGGGGGACAGGGGTTCGAACAGATACGCAGTATTTT.

J is TRBJ2-3 and V is TRBV6-1; 8 bases fit TRBD1. The CDR3 has 15 residues. CDR1 MNHNS and CDR2 SASEGT come from the germline V gene. Trimming removed 7 bases from V and 3 bases from J; junction bases left unmatched: 9. The CDR3 sequence: CASKGQATITDTQYF. The DNA of the CDR3 is TGTGCCAGCAAGGGACAGGCCACAATTACAGATACGCAGTATTTT.

As for this clone: The identical CDR3 is also encoded by other nucleotide sequences in the sample. V is TRBV7-9 and J is TRBJ1-2, with 9 bases aligning to TRBD1. CDR3 length: 15 residues. V gave up 5 bases and J gave up 2 bases; unmatched junction bases: 6. Germline V gene data show CDR1 as SEHNR and CDR2 as FQNEAQ (reference sequence). The CDR3 sequence is CASSLGQGSNYGYTF. CDR3 bases: TGTGCCAGCAGCCTGGGACAGGGCTCCAACTATGGCTACACCTTC.

V gene TRBV19 combines with J gene TRBJ1-3; D is undetermined. The germline gives CDR1 LNHDA, CDR2 SQIVND (reference sequence). Trimming pared 5 bases from V and 2 bases from J, leaving 7 bases between. The CDR3 runs 13 residues. The CDR3 DNA sequence: TGTGCCAGTAGTCCAGGTCCTGGAAACACCATATATTTT. It translates to CASSPGPGNTIYF. The full variable domain, rest sourced from reference TRBV19 and TRBJ1-3, is DGGITQSPKYLFRKEGQNVTLSCEQNLNHDAMYWYRQDPGQGLRLIYYSQIVNDFQKGDIAEGYSVSREKKESFPLTVTSAQKNPTAFYLCASSPGPGNTIYFGEGSWLTVV.

The V call is TRBV6-5, the J call TRBJ2-3, with 7 bases identical to TRBD2. The CDR3 has 13 amino acids. V lost 7 bases, J lost 10 bases, and 11 bases stayed unmatched. In germline, CDR1 is MNHEY, CDR2 SVGAGI. CDR3 DNA: TGTGCCAGCATGTCTAGCGGCATTACCGCGCAGTATTTT. Translated: CASMSSGITAQYF.

The rearrangement links TRBV18 to TRBJ1-1, with D tentatively TRBD1 (5 bases). Looked up from germline, CDR1 is KGHSH and CDR2 is LQKENI. CDR3 length: 15 amino acids. Between the trimmed V and J ends, which lost 5 bases and 1 base, there was a span of 14 bases. The chain's CDR3 is CASSSPDRKNTEAFF. CDR3 DNA sequence: TGTGCCAGCTCATCTCCCGACAGAAAGAACACTGAAGCTTTCTTT.

The chain carries TRBV7-2 and TRBJ2-7; D remains unclear. Germline V gene sequence: CDR1 SGHTA, CDR2 FQGNSA. V was cut by 1 base and J by 1 base, with 14 bases left in between. This CDR3 spans 16 amino acids. The CDR3 DNA sequence: TGTGCCAGCAGCTTAGTGTCCAGGTATTCATCCTACGAGCAGTACTTC. Residues: CASSLVSRYSSYEQYF.

The chain combines TRBV7-9 with TRBJ1-1, with D perhaps TRBD1 (6 bases). Germline V CDR1 and CDR2: SEHNR, FQNEAQ (reference sequence). V lost 4 bases and J lost 2, with 11 bases in between. The CDR3 has 14 residues. The CDR3 loop reads CASSWGHLNTEAFF. CDR3 bases: TGTGCCAGCAGCTGGGGACATCTAAACACTGAAGCTTTCTTT.